The clone carrying this T cell receptor beta chain was seen more than once but under ten times. Together with a sample-barcoded 5' primer, a J-beta primer mix was included in a second PCR lasting 7 to 11 cycles. A template-switch adaptor containing 12 random nucleotides labeled each cDNA molecule. TCRdb re-called the 5' RACE reads with MiXCR, one entry per CDR3 protein. The sample yields around 2 million distinct CDR3 sequences, around 42% seen once. The data are from a study of blood T cells in healthy people across ages. This CDR3 spans 14 amino acids. V gave up 6 bases and J gave up 0 bases, with 11 bases separating them.

The sequenced sample consisted of blood. This TCR derives from a human donor in good health. V and J are TRBV12-3 or TRBV12-4 and TRBJ1-2, with D tentatively TRBD1 (6 bases). The CDR3 sequence is CASSPGTPNYGYTF. CDR3 DNA: TGTGCCAGCAGCCCCGGGACACCTAACTATGGCTACACCTTC.